These 4 T cell receptor beta chains came from one sample sequenced in a study of blood T cells in healthy people across ages. A second PCR of 7 to 11 cycles used a sample-barcoded 5' primer and a J-beta primer mix. TCRdb recomputed calls from the 5' RACE reads with MiXCR, one row per CDR3 protein. The data show hundreds of thousands of distinct CDR3 sequences, around 43% seen once. The sample taken for sequencing was blood. The receptors here all came from a man in his 60s in good health.

Points on this clonotype: A much larger clone sits a single nucleotide away, making a read error possible. The limits of the CDR3 on the DNA are not certain, so only TCRdb's listed CDR3 is given. The V call is TRBV4-3, the J call TRBJ2-6. From germline, CDR1 is LGHNA and CDR2 YSLEER. 17 amino acids form the CDR3, both terminal residues included. This chain's CDR3 is CASSQVGQGSGANVLIF.

V gene TRBV5-6 combines with J gene TRBJ2-5; D unresolved. V was cut by 4 bases and J by 1 base, with 8 bases left in between. The CDR3 runs to 13 residues. CDR1 is SGHDT and CDR2 is YYEEEE in the germline V gene. The CDR3: CASSVVLQETQYF. Here the CDR3 DNA reads TGTGCCAGCAGCGTGGTACTCCAAGAGACCCAGTACTTC.

The CDR3: CASSPIGTLRGELFF. Written as DNA, the CDR3 is TGTGCCAGCAGTCCAATCGGGACTCTTCGCGGGGAGCTGTTTTTT. The chain joins TRBV3-1 to TRBJ2-2; a possible D gene is TRBD2 (6 bases). Germline V gene lookup returns CDR1 LGHDT and CDR2 YNNKEL (reference sequence). The CDR3 is 15 residues long. Deletions cut 6 bases from V and 7 bases from J, with 18 bases between.

The genes are TRBV10-2 and TRBJ1-2; a possible D gene is TRBD1 (6 bases). Germline CDR1 and CDR2: WSHSY and SAAADI. With 5 bases removed from V and 2 bases from J, the gap between germline ends came to 12 bases. This CDR3 spans 14 amino acids. CDR3 sequence (DNA): TGCGCCAGCAGTAGGGGGGCGCAGAACTATGGCTACACCTTC. It encodes CASSRGAQNYGYTF.